The 12 T cell receptor beta chains given below trace back to one sample, sequenced in a study of beta chain features in type 1 diabetes. Which antigens these TCRs recognize remains unknown. What was sequenced were expressed TCRB transcripts, since all of the isolated RNA had been reverse transcribed. TCRdb keeps only in-frame clones here, not all; method: immunoSEQ multiplex PCR. The sample has hundreds of thousands of clones; over 12% are singletons. Study conclusions and caveats: A moderate, significant TCRB CDR3 shortening appeared in type 1 diabetes across four CD4+ subsets.

The sequenced sample consisted of naive CD4+ T cells from blood. The source of these receptors is a man in his late teens or twenties with type 1 diabetes.

This chain uses TRBV7-9 with TRBJ2-5; D gene unclear. The CDR3 loop spans 12 amino acids. Trimming left V 5 bases short and J 5 bases short, with 9 bases between. From germline, CDR1 is SEHNR and CDR2 FQNEAQ (reference sequence). The CDR3 DNA reads TGTGCCAGCAGCCCCGTCGGGGAGACCCAGTACTTC. Translating it yields CASSPVGETQYF. The full variable domain, its missing parts supplied by reference TRBV7-9 and TRBJ2-5, is DTGVSQNPRHKITKRGQNVTFRCDPISEHNRLYWYRQTLGQGPEFLTYFQNEAQLEKSRLLSDRFSAERPKGSFSTLEIQRTEQGDSAMYLCASSPVGETQYFGPGTRLLVL.

CDR3 DNA sequence: TGTGCCACCGGGACAGGGGTCTACGAGCAGTACTTC. It specifies CATGTGVYEQYF. The V and J genes are TRBV30 and TRBJ2-7; 10 bases match TRBD1. This CDR3 contains 12 residues. The germline V gene encodes CDR1 GTSNPN and CDR2 SVGIG (reference sequence). V trimming: 8 bases; J trimming: 3 bases; junction bases outside the gene matches: 4.

The chain links TRBV5-4 to TRBJ2-2; D might be TRBD2 (6 bases). The CDR3 extends over 17 amino acids. CDR1 is SGHNT and CDR2 is YYREEE in the germline V gene (reference sequence). Trimming took 0 bases from V and 3 from J, leaving 15 bases between them. DNA for the CDR3: TGTGCCAGCAGCTTGGACCCCCGGGGGTCCCACACCGGGGAGCTGTTTTTT. It codes for CASSLDPRGSHTGELFF.

This clone was seen a few times. The chain uses TRBV4-2 and TRBJ2-1; 10 nucleotides match TRBD2. CDR3 size: 17 residues. The germline V gene encodes CDR1 LGHNA and CDR2 YNFKEQ. The J segment lost 10 bases and the V segment lost 1 base, leaving 13 bases of the junction unmatched. CDR3 region: CASSQVGVAGGFEEQFF. CDR3 coding DNA: TGTGCCAGCAGCCAAGTAGGGGTAGCGGGGGGTTTTGAGGAGCAGTTCTTC.

This clone was detected once. The chain couples TRBV7-9 to TRBJ2-2; D is uncertain. From germline, CDR1 is SEHNR and CDR2 FQNEAQ (reference sequence). V lost 5 bases and J lost 1, with 11 bases in between. This CDR3 has 15 amino acids. CDR3 DNA: TGTGCCAGCAGCACCGCCACAATGAACACCGGGGAGCTGTTTTTT. Residues: CASSTATMNTGELFF. The complete variable domain, with remaining parts taken from reference TRBV7-9 and TRBJ2-2, reads DTGVSQNPRHKITKRGQNVTFRCDPISEHNRLYWYRQTLGQGPEFLTYFQNEAQLEKSRLLSDRFSAERPKGSFSTLEIQRTEQGDSAMYLCASSTATMNTGELFFGEGSRLTVL.

The sample holds a few counts of this clone. The chain couples TRBV19 to TRBJ2-3; 10 bases fit TRBD2. This CDR3 is 15 amino acids long. Looked up from germline, CDR1 is LNHDA and CDR2 is SQIVND (reference sequence). V lost 9 bases to trimming and J lost 2 bases; unmatched junction nucleotides: 8. This CDR3 reads CASRSGGASTDTQYF. CDR3 DNA sequence: TGTGCCAGCCGAAGCGGGGGGGCCTCCACAGATACGCAGTATTTT.

The chain joins TRBV7-2 to TRBJ1-5, with unresolved D. CDR1 is SGHTA and CDR2 is FQGNSA in the germline V gene. The length of the CDR3 is 13 residues. V lost 1 base, J lost 5 bases, and 6 bases lay in between. The CDR3 sequence is CASSLEWHQPQHF. CDR3 coding DNA: TGTGCCAGCAGCTTAGAGTGGCATCAGCCCCAGCATTTT.

The chain employs TRBV7-9 and TRBJ2-7, with 10 bases lining up with TRBD2. The CDR3 loop spans 15 amino acids. V dropped 3 bases and J dropped 4; count of bases not matched to a gene: 6. Germline assignment: CDR1 SEHNR and CDR2 FQNEAQ (reference sequence). CDR3 nucleotide sequence: TGTGCCAGCAGCTTGGGCCTAGCGGGAGTATACGAGCAGTACTTC. Protein sequence: CASSLGLAGVYEQYF.

Of note for this clone: Other DNA sequences of this sample code for an identical CDR3. V usage is TRBV5-1 and J usage is TRBJ1-1, with D perhaps matching TRBD1 (5 bases). Germline V gene sequence: CDR1 SGHRS, CDR2 YFSETQ. V lost 0 bases to trimming and J lost 0 bases, with 6 bases between them. The CDR3 covers 14 residues. The CDR3: CASSLEGVNTEAFF. The CDR3, as DNA: TGCGCCAGCAGCTTGGAAGGGGTGAACACTGAAGCTTTCTTT.

In its sample, this clone was seen a few times. The chain uses TRBV5-4 and TRBJ2-7, with a weak D call TRBD2 (5 bases). CDR3 size: 15 residues. V lost 1 base and J 3 bases, leaving 14 bases between the germline ends. The germline V gene encodes CDR1 SGHNT and CDR2 YYREEE (reference sequence). The DNA of the CDR3 is TGTGCCAGCAGCTTGCGCGGGTCCTCACTCTACGAGCAGTACTTC. As protein: CASSLRGSSLYEQYF.

This clone was seen a handful of times. The germline gene is not matched at one end of the junction; a read error may be the cause. This sequence joins TRBV7-9 and TRBJ2-5, with D tentatively TRBD1 or TRBD2 (6 bases each). Germline V gene lookup returns CDR1 SEHNR and CDR2 FQNEAQ (reference sequence). The CDR3 runs 14 residues. The CDR3: CASSRGANQETQYF. Here the CDR3 DNA reads TGTGCCAGCAGCAGGGGGGCAAACCAGGAGACCCAGTACTTC. The full variable domain, in which reference TRBV7-9 and TRBJ2-5 provide the parts outside the CDR3, is DTGVSQNPRHKITKRGQNVTFRCDPISEHNRLYWYRQTLGQGPEFLTYFQNEAQLEKSRLLSDRFSAERPKGSFSTLEIQRTEQGDSAMYLCASSRGANQETQYFGPGTRLLVL.

This rearrangement joins TRBV18 to TRBJ1-4, with D maybe TRBD1 (5 bases). Germline CDR1 and CDR2: KGHSH and LQKENI. This CDR3 region has 15 residues. Trimming pared 5 bases from V and 5 bases from J, leaving 15 bases between. CDR3 sequence: CASSTRQSRNEKLFF. CDR3 DNA: TGTGCCAGCTCAACCCGACAGAGTCGCAATGAAAAACTGTTTTTT. Variable domain in full (rest from reference TRBV18 and TRBJ1-4): NAGVMQNPRHLVRRRGQEARLRCSPMKGHSHVYWYRQLPEEGLKFMVYLQKENIIDESGMPKERFSAEFPKEGPSILRIQQVVRGDSAAYFCASSTRQSRNEKLFFGSGTQLSVL.